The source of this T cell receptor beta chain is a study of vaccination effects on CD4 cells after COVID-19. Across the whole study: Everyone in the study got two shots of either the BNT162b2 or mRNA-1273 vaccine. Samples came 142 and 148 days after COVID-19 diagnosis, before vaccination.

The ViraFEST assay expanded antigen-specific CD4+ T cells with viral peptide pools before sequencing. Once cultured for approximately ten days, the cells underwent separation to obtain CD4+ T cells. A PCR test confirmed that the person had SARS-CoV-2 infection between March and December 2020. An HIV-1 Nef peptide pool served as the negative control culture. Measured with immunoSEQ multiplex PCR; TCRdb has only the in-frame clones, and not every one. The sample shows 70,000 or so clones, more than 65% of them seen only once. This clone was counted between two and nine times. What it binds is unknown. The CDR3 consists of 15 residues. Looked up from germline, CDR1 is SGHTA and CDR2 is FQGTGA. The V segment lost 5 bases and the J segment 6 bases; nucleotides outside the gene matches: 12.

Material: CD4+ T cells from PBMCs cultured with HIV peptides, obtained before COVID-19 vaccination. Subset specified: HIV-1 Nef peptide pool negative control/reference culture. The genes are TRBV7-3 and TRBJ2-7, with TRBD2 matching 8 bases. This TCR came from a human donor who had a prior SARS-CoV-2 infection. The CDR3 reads CASSPFQAGVGEQYF. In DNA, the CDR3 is TGTGCCAGCAGCCCTTTTCAAGCGGGAGTGGGCGAGCAGTACTTC. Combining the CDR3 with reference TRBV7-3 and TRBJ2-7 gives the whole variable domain GAGVSQTPSNKVTEKGKYVELRCDPISGHTALYWYRQSLGQGPEFLIYFQGTGAADDSGLPNDRFFAVRPEGSVSTLKIQRTERGDSAVYLCASSPFQAGVGEQYFGPGTRLTVT.